One and the same sample provided the 21 T cell receptor beta chains below, sequenced in a study of cytomegalovirus exposure and HLA in healthy donors (dated by TCRdb to 2016 to 2017). Receptors were amplified or captured by the immunoSEQ multiplex PCR assay. For the multiplex PCR, a mixture combining 60 forward primers for TCR Vbeta segments and 13 reverse primers for TCR Jbeta segments was used. Not all clones reach the TCRdb copy of this immuneACCESS table, which keeps in-frame sequences only. Checked studies attribute under half of the gap to unresolved V genes and leave the rest unexplained. This sample's table has entries for about 84,000 clones. The ten largest make up less than 0.6% of the sample. Sequencing was performed on PBMCs. All receptors derive from a man between 45 and 60 years old in good health and CMV-seronegative.

V usage is TRBV6-5 and J usage is TRBJ1-5, with no clear D. V lost 2 bases and J 0 bases, leaving 5 bases between the germline ends. Germline V CDR1 and CDR2: MNHEY, SVGAGI. This CDR3 contains 14 residues. The CDR3 DNA sequence: TGTGCCAGCAGTTACGCGAATAGCAATCAGCCCCAGCATTTT. It is translated as CASSYANSNQPQHF.

The CDR3 sequence: CASSVRRGSTDTQYF. The CDR3 DNA sequence: TGCGCCAGCAGCGTGCGGCGGGGTAGCACAGATACGCAGTATTTT. The chain couples TRBV5-1 to TRBJ2-3, with a weak D call TRBD2 (6 bases). The germline V gene has CDR1 SGHRS and CDR2 YFSETQ. The CDR3 length is 15 residues. V was trimmed by 4 bases and J by 0 bases, leaving 12 bases between them. Full variable domain (rest looked up from reference TRBV5-1 and TRBJ2-3): KAGVTQTPRYLIKTRGQQVTLSCSPISGHRSVSWYQQTPGQGLQFLFEYFSETQRNKGNFPGRFSGRQFSNSRSEMNVSTLELGDSALYLCASSVRRGSTDTQYFGPGTRLTVL.

The chain's CDR3 is CASSQGGAGSPLHF. The CDR3 bases are TGTGCCAGCAGCCAAGGGGGCGCCGGGTCACCCCTCCACTTT. The rearrangement uses TRBV27 and TRBJ1-6, with 7 nucleotides matching TRBD1. This CDR3 contains 14 residues. V gave up 6 bases and J gave up 10 bases; unmatched junction bases: 9. CDR1 and CDR2 from the germline V gene are MNHEY and SMNVEV (reference sequence).

V gene TRBV4-3 combines with J gene TRBJ1-2; D possibly corresponds to TRBD1 (6 bases). Germline values: CDR1 LGHNA, CDR2 YSLEER. Trimming removed 1 base at V and 6 bases at J, with 18 bases between. The CDR3 runs to 16 residues. The CDR3 reads CASSQGGGERGNGYTF. The DNA for the CDR3 is TGCGCCAGCAGCCAAGGAGGGGGGGAACGAGGTAATGGCTACACCTTC.

This rearrangement joins TRBV15 to TRBJ1-4; 12 bases are shared with TRBD1. The V gene end was trimmed by 4 bases and the J gene end by 10 bases; junction bases not matched to a gene: 7. The CDR3 is 15 amino acids. Germline V gene sequence: CDR1 LNHNV, CDR2 YYDKDF (reference sequence). The CDR3 nucleotides read TGTGCCACCAGCACAGGGGGACAGGGGGCAACAAAACTGTTTTTT. As protein: CATSTGGQGATKLFF.

V is TRBV6-5 and J is TRBJ2-7; D might be TRBD2 (6 bases). Trimming left V 7 bases short and J 2 bases short, with 12 bases between. This CDR3 contains 13 residues. Germline lookup yields CDR1 MNHEY and CDR2 SVGAGI. This CDR3 reads CASKQDYPYEQYF. In DNA, the CDR3 is TGTGCCAGCAAACAGGACTACCCCTACGAGCAGTACTTC.

The gene calls are TRBV19 and TRBJ1-2; TRBD1 is a possible D gene (5 bases). Trimming removed 4 bases at V and 8 bases at J, with 14 bases between. The CDR3 runs to 13 residues. Germline V gives CDR1 LNHDA, CDR2 SQIVND (reference sequence). In DNA, the CDR3 is TGTGCCAGTAGTACTCCCGAGACAGCCGGCTACACCTTC. Its protein is CASSTPETAGYTF.

The chain has TRBV7-9 and TRBJ1-2; maybe TRBD1 (5 bases). Germline loops: CDR1 SEHNR, CDR2 FQNEAQ (reference sequence). This CDR3 has 14 residues. V was clipped by 0 bases and J by 3 bases, with 8 bases between them. CDR3 nucleotides: TGTGCCAGCAGCTTAGCCAGGGTAGACTATGGCTACACCTTC. Residues: CASSLARVDYGYTF.

The rearrangement links TRBV19 to TRBJ1-4, with 8 bases lining up with TRBD1. With V trimmed by 6 bases and J by 11 bases, 8 bases remained unmatched. Per germline, CDR1 LNHDA and CDR2 SQIVND (reference sequence). CDR3 size: 13 residues. The CDR3, as DNA: TGTGCCAGTAGCTCTCTGGACAGGGAGAAACTGTTTTTT. Translated: CASSSLDREKLFF.

This chain joins TRBV5-4 and TRBJ1-1; unclear D gene. The CDR3 has 13 residues. With 3 bases removed from V and 6 bases from J, the gap between germline ends came to 12 bases. Germline V lookup: CDR1 SGHNT, CDR2 YYREEE (reference sequence). The CDR3 DNA reads TGTGCCAGCAGCTCCCCTATTGGAGCTGAAGCTTTCTTT. This codes for CASSSPIGAEAFF.

This chain links TRBV4-3 with TRBJ2-5, with D possibly matching TRBD1 (6 bases). V shed 1 base and J shed 4 bases, with 13 bases lying between them. The CDR3 is made up of 15 amino acids. Germline V CDR1 and CDR2: LGHNA, YSLEER. The CDR3 reads CASSQGQTGGETQYF. In nucleotides, the CDR3 is TGCGCCAGCAGCCAAGGGCAGACAGGTGGAGAGACCCAGTACTTC.

V is TRBV6-1 and J is TRBJ2-7; 8 bases map to TRBD1. The length of the CDR3 is 14 residues. Germline CDR1 MNHNS, CDR2 SASEGT. V lost 5 bases and J lost 2; bases outside the gene matches: 5. The DNA of the CDR3 is TGTGCCAGCAGTCCCGGGACAGGTCCCTACGAGCAGTACTTC. Residues: CASSPGTGPYEQYF.

The J gene is TRBJ2-1, the V gene TRBV27; D ambiguous. The germline V and J ends were trimmed by 3 bases and 5 bases, with 8 bases remaining between them. This CDR3 is 13 amino acids long. The V gene's germline CDR1 is MNHEY and CDR2 SMNVEV (reference sequence). The CDR3 here is CASSLSQNNEQFF. As DNA, the CDR3 is TGTGCCAGCAGTTTGAGCCAAAACAATGAGCAGTTCTTC.

This chain joins TRBV7-2 and TRBJ1-2; D unclear. Deletions cut 5 bases from V and 4 bases from J, with 23 bases between. The CDR3 contains 17 residues. Germline-derived CDR1 and CDR2 are SGHTA and FQGNSA. This CDR3 is CASSPTREGSEGYGYTF. In nucleotides, the CDR3 is TGTGCCAGCAGCCCTACTAGAGAAGGGTCTGAGGGCTATGGCTACACCTTC.

The chain employs TRBV7-6 and TRBJ2-7; 7 bases match TRBD2. The germline CDR1 and CDR2 sequences are SGHVS and FNYEAQ. With V trimmed by 2 bases and J by 2 bases, 6 bases remained unmatched. CDR3 length equals 15 residues. The CDR3 DNA reads as TGTGCCAGCAGCTTATTCAGCGGGGATACCTACGAGCAGTACTTC. It yields the protein CASSLFSGDTYEQYF.

This chain connects TRBV5-1 to TRBJ2-7; D may be TRBD1 (6 bases). The CDR3 length is 16 residues. The germline V gene encodes CDR1 SGHRS and CDR2 YFSETQ. V dropped 0 bases and J dropped 3 bases, with 16 bases sitting between them. The CDR3 is CASSLEGQGFRYEQYF. In DNA, the CDR3 is TGCGCCAGCAGCTTGGAGGGGCAGGGGTTTCGCTACGAGCAGTACTTC.

The chain employs TRBV18 and TRBJ1-4; 8 nucleotides line up with TRBD1. With V trimmed by 3 bases and J by 7 bases, 10 bases remained unmatched. This CDR3 has 16 residues. Germline V CDR1 and CDR2: KGHSH, LQKENI. This chain's CDR3 is CASSPNAGGLAEKLFF. The CDR3 nucleotides are TGTGCCAGCTCACCGAACGCAGGGGGCTTGGCTGAAAAACTGTTTTTT.

This chain links TRBV15 with TRBJ1-3; TRBD1 agrees at 10 bases. This CDR3 is 16 amino acids long. Germline trimming cut 0 bases from V and 10 bases from J; bases unmatched to any gene: 9. CDR1 LNHNV and CDR2 YYDKDF come from the germline V gene (reference sequence). CDR3 region: CATSRDWGTGDRTIYF. In DNA form, the CDR3 reads TGTGCCACCAGCAGAGACTGGGGGACAGGGGATAGAACCATATATTTT.

V is TRBV28 and J is TRBJ2-7; 11 bases line up with TRBD2. The length of the CDR3 is 16 residues. Per the germline V gene, CDR1 is MDHEN and CDR2 is SYDVKM. Unmatched junction bases numbered 12, after V lost 6 bases and J lost 5 bases. CDR3 DNA: TGTGCCAGCAGAGCCTCTTGGACTAGCGGGTATAACGAGCAGTACTTC. Protein: CASRASWTSGYNEQYF.

The rearrangement links TRBV7-6 to TRBJ2-5; the match to TRBD2 covers 10 bases. V shed 0 bases and J 2 bases; nucleotides not matched to a gene: 9. This CDR3 has 18 residues. Germline V CDR1 and CDR2: SGHVS, FNYEAQ. CDR3 in amino acids: CASSLAPASGGKQETQYF. The CDR3 nucleotides read TGTGCCAGCAGCTTAGCTCCAGCTAGCGGGGGAAAACAAGAGACCCAGTACTTC.

The gene calls are TRBV4-3 and TRBJ1-2; D is unresolved. From germline, CDR1 is LGHNA and CDR2 YSLEER. The CDR3 is 14 amino acids. Trimming shortened V by 3 bases and J by 5 bases, and 13 bases separated the two germline ends. CDR3 protein: CASSHAGFGYGYTF. The CDR3 nucleotides read TGCGCCAGCAGCCACGCAGGTTTTGGGTATGGCTACACCTTC.